These 23 T cell receptor beta chains share one sample of origin, sequenced in a study of T cells in Graves' hyperthyroidism and ophthalmopathy. Regions amplified from RNA transcripts were the TCR beta CDR3 regions. The HTBI primer set drove a first-round RT-PCR of the TCR CDR3. One entry per CDR3 protein results from TCRdb running MiXCR on the multiplex PCR reads. The sample consists of about 37,000 distinct CDR3 sequences, 40% to 60% of them appearing once. The specimen sequenced was blood. The receptors here all came from a man aged 40-49 years with Graves' ophthalmopathy.

At least ten counts were recorded for this clonotype. DNA for the CDR3: TGTGCCAGCAGCGGTAACAGGGGGAAACACGAGCAGTACTTC. Residues: CASSGNRGKHEQYF. The V gene is TRBV5-6, the J gene TRBJ2-7, with 8 positions matching TRBD1. The trim removed 4 bases at V and 5 bases at J, leaving 8 bases unmatched. The CDR3 runs to 14 residues. Germline V lookup: CDR1 SGHDT, CDR2 YYEEEE.

V is TRBV11-2 and J is TRBJ2-2; D ambiguous. Germline assignment: CDR1 SGHAT and CDR2 FQNNGV. The V gene lost 5 bases and the J gene lost 0 bases, with 13 bases spanning the gap. The CDR3 totals 16 residues. Written as DNA, the CDR3 is TGTGCCAGCAGCCCCCGGACCATACCGAACACCGGGGAGCTGTTTTTT. Amino acid sequence: CASSPRTIPNTGELFF.

This chain joins TRBV2 and TRBJ2-5; 8 nucleotides agree with TRBD2. CDR3 length: 14 amino acids. Germline CDR1 reads SNHLY; CDR2 reads FYNNEI. V trimming: 4 bases; J trimming: 4 bases; junction bases outside the gene matches: 5. DNA for the CDR3: TGTGCCAGCAGTGCTCCGGGAGGGGGAGAGACCCAGTACTTC. Its translation: CASSAPGGGETQYF.

J is TRBJ2-3 and V is TRBV10-3; tentative D call: TRBD2 (7 bases). CDR3 length equals 14 residues. CDR1 and CDR2 (germline): ENHRY, SYGVKD. V dropped 8 bases and J dropped 4 bases, with 16 bases sitting between them. In nucleotides, the CDR3 is TGTGCCATCGGTTTGGGCGGGGGCGCAGATACGCAGTATTTT. As protein: CAIGLGGGADTQYF.

V usage is TRBV25-1 and J usage is TRBJ2-7; TRBD1 agrees at 7 bases. The germline gives CDR1 MGHDK, CDR2 SYGVNS. CDR3 length: 13 residues. This CDR3 is CARHAYRGYEQYF. The DNA of the CDR3 is TGTGCTAGACATGCATACAGGGGATACGAGCAGTACTTC.

The CDR3 bases are TGTGCCAGCAAGGCCACCCCGGGTGGAGGCGACAATGAGCAGTTCTTC. Protein sequence: CASKATPGGGDNEQFF. The chain combines TRBV2 with TRBJ2-1, with a possible D match to TRBD2 (5 bases). V gave up 7 bases and J gave up 5 bases, with 21 bases separating them. The CDR3 contains 16 residues. Germline CDR1 and CDR2: SNHLY and FYNNEI.

CDR3 loop: CASSLSSSYNPPLHF. The CDR3 coding sequence is TGTGCCAGCAGCCTTTCGAGCTCCTATAACCCACCCCTCCACTTT. The rearrangement uses TRBV6-2 or TRBV6-3 and TRBJ1-6, with D hard to call. The CDR3 loop spans 15 amino acids. The V end lost 6 bases, the J end lost 11 bases, and 20 bases lay between the germline ends. Germline CDR1 MNHEY, CDR2 SVGEGT.

This clonotype occurred many times. The genes are TRBV7-9 and TRBJ2-7; 9 bases agree with TRBD1. Germline values: CDR1 SEHNR, CDR2 FQNEAQ (reference sequence). The CDR3 sequence is 15 residues long. The V and J ends lost 5 bases and 0 bases, in that order; junction bases with no gene match: 5. The CDR3 DNA is TGTGCCAGCAGCCCCGGGACAGGGAACTCCTACGAGCAGTACTTC. Its protein is CASSPGTGNSYEQYF. Together with reference TRBV7-9 and TRBJ2-7, the CDR3 gives the full variable domain: DTGVSQNPRHKITKRGQNVTFRCDPISEHNRLYWYRQTLGQGPEFLTYFQNEAQLEKSRLLSDRFSAERPKGSFSTLEIQRTEQGDSAMYLCASSPGTGNSYEQYFGPGTRLTVT.

This chain joins TRBV19 and TRBJ1-2; D perhaps matches TRBD1 (5 bases). CDR1 LNHDA and CDR2 SQIVND come from the germline V gene (reference sequence). Trimming removed 7 bases at V and 12 bases at J, with 18 bases between. CDR3 length: 12 amino acids. This chain's CDR3 is CASTVQVTGNTF. The CDR3 nucleotides are TGTGCCAGTACTGTACAGGTCACTGGAAACACCTTC.

This clonotype was seen ten or more times. The chain employs TRBV10-1 and TRBJ2-3; D possibly corresponds to TRBD1 (7 bases). The CDR3 covers 15 residues. The germline V gene has CDR1 WNHNN and CDR2 SYGVQD (reference sequence). V lost 1 base and J lost 6, with 14 bases in between. CDR3 in amino acids: CASSELEGAEDTQYF. CDR3 nucleotides: TGCGCCAGCAGTGAGTTGGAGGGGGCCGAGGATACGCAGTATTTT.

This clonotype was counted at least ten times. The chain uses TRBV5-4 and TRBJ2-2; no firm D call. The germline gives CDR1 SGHNT, CDR2 YYREEE (reference sequence). Deletions cut 3 bases from V and 5 bases from J, with 17 bases between. CDR3 size: 16 residues. Here the CDR3 reads CASSSTLGPSTGELFF. The CDR3 coding sequence is TGTGCCAGCAGCTCAACCCTCGGACCTAGTACCGGGGAGCTGTTTTTT.

The chain uses TRBV11-1 and TRBJ2-1, with TRBD1 matching over 7 bases. The germline CDR1 and CDR2 sequences are SGHAT and FQDESV (reference sequence). Germline trimming cut 6 bases from V and 7 bases from J; bases unmatched to any gene: 3. The CDR3 length is 12 residues. The CDR3, as DNA: TGTGCCAGCAGAGAACAGGGGAATGAGCAGTTCTTC. This translates into CASREQGNEQFF.

This clonotype rates as medium-sized (0.01 to 0.1%). The chain is built from TRBV7-9 and TRBJ1-2; TRBD1 is a possible D gene (5 bases). This CDR3 is built from 13 residues. Trimming stripped 4 bases from V and 3 bases from J, with 9 bases between. In germline, CDR1 is SEHNR, CDR2 FQNEAQ (reference sequence). CDR3 sequence reads: CASSSQVDYGYTF. CDR3 nucleotide sequence: TGTGCCAGCAGCTCACAGGTGGACTATGGCTACACCTTC.

This chain uses TRBV9 with TRBJ2-1; D perhaps matches TRBD2 (6 bases). The CDR3 runs 13 residues. Germline CDR1 and CDR2: SGDLS and YYNGEE. V gave up 0 bases and J gave up 10 bases, with 11 bases separating them. The DNA of the CDR3 is TGTGCCAGCAGCGTAGATACGGCGGGGGAGCAGTTCTTC. This codes for CASSVDTAGEQFF.

This clonotype was seen many times. This chain links TRBV20-1 with TRBJ1-4, with D uncertain. V lost 6 bases, J lost 5 bases, and 7 bases lay in between. Germline V gene lookup returns CDR1 DFQATT and CDR2 SNEGSKA (reference sequence). The CDR3 sequence is 11 residues long. The CDR3 DNA reads as TGCAGTGCAAGTCCCAATGAAAAACTGTTTTTT. Amino acids: CSASPNEKLFF.

This clonotype was detected ten times or more. Just one base apart from a much larger clone, this may be a read error. The chain has TRBV15 and TRBJ1-6, with D possibly being TRBD1 (6 bases). V was trimmed by 0 bases and J by 10 bases, leaving 10 bases between them. The CDR3 has 14 amino acids. CDR1 is LNHNV and CDR2 is YYDKDF in the germline V gene (reference sequence). CDR3 bases: TGTGCCACCAGCAGAGACCCAGGGGACTCACCCCTCCACTTT. It codes for CATSRDPGDSPLHF.

This chain uses TRBV6-4 with TRBJ1-1, with 7 positions matching TRBD1. Trimming removed 10 bases from V and 5 bases from J; junction bases left unmatched: 7. The germline gives CDR1 MRHNA, CDR2 SNTAGT. The CDR3 is made up of 12 amino acids. The CDR3 DNA follows: TGTGCCAACTCAGCAGGGGGGACTGAAGCTTTCTTT. Protein: CANSAGGTEAFF.

This clonotype was seen ten or more times. The CDR3, as DNA: TGTGCCAGCAGTGTTAAACAACACACCGGGGAGCTGTTTTTT. It codes for CASSVKQHTGELFF. V gene TRBV6-1 combines with J gene TRBJ2-2; D not resolved. CDR1 is MNHNS, CDR2 SASEGT, per germline. V shed 4 bases and J shed 3 bases, with 9 bases lying between them. The CDR3 runs to 14 residues.

The chain recombines TRBV7-8 with TRBJ1-3; no reliable D call. Germline V gene data show CDR1 as SGHVS and CDR2 as FQNEAQ. V was trimmed by 6 bases and J by 0 bases, leaving 6 bases between them. The CDR3 spans 13 residues. The CDR3 DNA reads as TGTGCCAGCAGGCTGTGCTCTGGAAACACCATATATTTT. This gives the protein CASRLCSGNTIYF.

On this clonotype: At one boundary the junction diverges from the germline segment, which might be a read error. The chain is built from TRBV7-7 and TRBJ2-3; D possibly uses TRBD1 or TRBD2 (5 bases each). The V gene's germline CDR1 is SSHAT and CDR2 FNYEAQ (reference sequence). The CDR3 is 12 residues long. For the CDR3, the DNA is TGTGCTAGCAGCTCTCGCGGACTCAGGGAGTATTTT. Its translation: CASSSRGLREYF.

The count of this clonotype is one. The chain links TRBV7-2 to TRBJ2-7, with 13 bases aligning to TRBD2. This CDR3 comprises 18 residues. V gave up 5 bases and J gave up 3 bases; unmatched junction bases: 13. Germline CDR1 reads SGHTA; CDR2 reads FQGNSA. In DNA, the CDR3 is TGTGCCAGCAGCCAAGATCGGACTAGCGGGAGCCCGTACTACGAGCAGTACTTC. It is translated as CASSQDRTSGSPYYEQYF.

In regard to this clonotype: The junction and the germline gene differ at one end; a read error may be behind it. The V call is TRBV6-1, the J call TRBJ1-6; D is perhaps TRBD1 (6 bases). CDR3 length: 15 amino acids. Germline CDR1 reads MNHNS; CDR2 reads SASEGT. CDR3 protein: CASSGFDRRDSPLHF. DNA of the CDR3: TGTGCCAGCAGTGGATTCGACAGGAGGGATTCGCCCCTCCACTTT.

This clonotype was detected many times. The chain couples TRBV9 to TRBJ1-5, with 7 bases lining up with TRBD1. The CDR3 length is 14 residues. Trimming took 0 bases from V and 6 from J; bases not matched to a gene: 3. Germline loops: CDR1 SGDLS, CDR2 YYNGEE. The CDR3 sequence is CASSVGQGSQPQHF. The DNA for the CDR3 is TGTGCCAGCAGCGTAGGACAGGGAAGTCAGCCCCAGCATTTT.